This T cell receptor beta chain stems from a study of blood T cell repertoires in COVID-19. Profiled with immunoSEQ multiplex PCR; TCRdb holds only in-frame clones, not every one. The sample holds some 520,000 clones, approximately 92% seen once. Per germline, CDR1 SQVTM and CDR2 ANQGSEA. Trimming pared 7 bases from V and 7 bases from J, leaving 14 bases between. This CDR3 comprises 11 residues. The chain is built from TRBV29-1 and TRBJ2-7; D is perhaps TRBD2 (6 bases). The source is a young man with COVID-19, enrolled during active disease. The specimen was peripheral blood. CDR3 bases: TGCAGCGGTGTGGGGGGAGATGAGCAGTACTTC. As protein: CSGVGGDEQYF.